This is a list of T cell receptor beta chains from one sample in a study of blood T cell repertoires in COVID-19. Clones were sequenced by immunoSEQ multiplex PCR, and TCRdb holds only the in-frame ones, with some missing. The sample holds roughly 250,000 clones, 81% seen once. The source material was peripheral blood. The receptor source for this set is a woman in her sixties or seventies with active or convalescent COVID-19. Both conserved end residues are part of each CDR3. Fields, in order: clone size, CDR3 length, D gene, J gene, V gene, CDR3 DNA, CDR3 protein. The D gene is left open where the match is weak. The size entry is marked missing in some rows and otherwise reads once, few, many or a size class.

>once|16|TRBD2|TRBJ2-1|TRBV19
TGTGCCAGTAGAGGACTAGCGGGGGTCGCCTACAATGAGCAGTTCTTC
CASRGLAGVAYNEQFF
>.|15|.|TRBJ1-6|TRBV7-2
TGTGCCAGCAGCTTAGCCAGCGGGTTTTGGTCACCCCTCCACTTT
CASSLASGFWSPLHF
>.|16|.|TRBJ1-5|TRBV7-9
TGTGCCAGCAGCTTAGGTAGTCTCTCTAGCAATCAGCCCCAGCATTTT
CASSLGSLSSNQPQHF
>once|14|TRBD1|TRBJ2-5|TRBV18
TGTGCCAGCTCACCAGGGACAGGGGAGGAGACCCAGTACTTC
CASSPGTGEETQYF
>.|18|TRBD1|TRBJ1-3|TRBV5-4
TGTGCCAGCAGCCCAGCCCCGAGACAGGGTAGGAGAGGAAACACCATATATTTT
CASSPAPRQGRRGNTIYF
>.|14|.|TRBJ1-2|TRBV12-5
TGTGCTAGTGGTCGAGCCTCAGGGGACTATGGCTACACCTTC
CASGRASGDYGYTF
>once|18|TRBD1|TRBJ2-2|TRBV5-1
TGCGCCAGCAGCTTGGCGGGTAGGGGGCGCATCAACACCGGGGAGCTGTTTTTT
CASSLAGRGRINTGELFF
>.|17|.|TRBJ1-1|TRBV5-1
TGCGCCAGCGAGATCGGTGCAGGGTCGAGGTGGGGCACTGAAGCTTTCTTT
CASEIGAGSRWGTEAFF
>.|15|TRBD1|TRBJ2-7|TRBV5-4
TGTGCCAGCAGCTACCCCGGGACAGGGGGCTACGAGCAGTACTTC
CASSYPGTGGYEQYF
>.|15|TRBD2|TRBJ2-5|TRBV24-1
TGTGCCACCAGTACTAGCGGGCTCTCCGGGGAGACCCAGTACTTC
CATSTSGLSGETQYF
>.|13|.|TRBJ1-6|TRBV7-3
TGTGCCAGCAGCTTGTCGGGGGAGTCACCCCTCCACTTT
CASSLSGESPLHF
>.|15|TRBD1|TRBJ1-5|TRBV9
TGTGCCAGCAGCGCAGGGGGACAGGGGGAAGGGTCCCAGCATTTT
CASSAGGQGEGSQHF
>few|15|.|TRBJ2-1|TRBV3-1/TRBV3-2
TGTGCCAGCAGCCCCGGGACTCCTTCCTACAATGAGCAGTTCTTC
CASSPGTPSYNEQFF
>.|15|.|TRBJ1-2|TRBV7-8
TGTGCCAGCAGCTCCGCTAACGACAGAATATATGGCTACACCTTC
CASSSANDRIYGYTF
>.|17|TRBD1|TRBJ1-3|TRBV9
TGTGCCAGCAGCGTAGCTACAGGGGGCTTTTCTGGAAACACCATATATTTT
CASSVATGGFSGNTIYF
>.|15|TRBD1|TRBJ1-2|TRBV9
TGTGCCAGCAGCCCGAGACAGGGGACTAACTATGGCTACACCTTC
CASSPRQGTNYGYTF
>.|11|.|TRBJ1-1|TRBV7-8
TGTGCCAGCAGCCTGAGGACTGAAGCTTTCTTT
CASSLRTEAFF
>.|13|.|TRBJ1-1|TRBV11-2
TGTGCCAGCAGCTGGGACATCGGAACTGAAGCTTTCTTT
CASSWDIGTEAFF
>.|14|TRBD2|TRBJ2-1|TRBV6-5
TGTGCCAGCAGTTACGCTTCTAGCGGGAATGAGCAGTTCTTC
CASSYASSGNEQFF
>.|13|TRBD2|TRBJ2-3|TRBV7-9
TGTGCCACCTCGGCGGGGGGCGCAGATACGCAGTATTTT
CATSAGGADTQYF
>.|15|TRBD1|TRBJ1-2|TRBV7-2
TGTGCCAGCAGCGAAAGCCGGGACAGGGGCTATGGCTACACCTTC
CASSESRDRGYGYTF
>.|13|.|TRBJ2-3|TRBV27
TGTGCCAGCAGAAGACTAGAAACAGATACGCAGTATTTT
CASRRLETDTQYF
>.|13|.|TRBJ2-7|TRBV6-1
TGTGCCAGCAGTGAACACAGGGTTCGCGAGCAGTACTTC
CASSEHRVREQYF
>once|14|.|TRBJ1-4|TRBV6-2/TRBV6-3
TGTGCCAGCATCCCCAGCGGCACTAATGAAAAACTGTTTTTT
CASIPSGTNEKLFF
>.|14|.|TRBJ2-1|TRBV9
TGTGCCAGCAGCTCCCGGACAGATTTTAATGAGCAGTTCTTC
CASSSRTDFNEQFF
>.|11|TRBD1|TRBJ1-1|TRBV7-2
TGTGCCAGCAGCGCGACAGGGGAAGCTTTCTTT
CASSATGEAFF
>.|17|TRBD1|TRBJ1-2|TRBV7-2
TGTGCCAGCAGCTTAGCTGCCCCGGGACAGGGGGCAGGTGGCTACACCTTC
CASSLAAPGQGAGGYTF
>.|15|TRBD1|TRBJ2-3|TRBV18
TGTGCCAGCTCACTCACAGGGGTTCGTACAGATACGCAGTATTTT
CASSLTGVRTDTQYF
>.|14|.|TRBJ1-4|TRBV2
TGTGCCAGCAGTATCCTCTTCTCTAATGAAAAACTGTTTTTT
CASSILFSNEKLFF
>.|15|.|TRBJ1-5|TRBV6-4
TGTGCCAGCAGGGGGGGGCAGGGAGAAAATCAGCCCCAGCATTTT
CASRGGQGENQPQHF
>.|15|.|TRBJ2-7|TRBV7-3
TGTGCCAGCAGCTTTTTAGTTAGGGGTTCCTACGAGCAGTACTTC
CASSFLVRGSYEQYF
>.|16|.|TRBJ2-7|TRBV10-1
TGCGCCAGCAGTGAGTCAGGGGACTCAAGCTCCTACGAGCAGTACTTC
CASSESGDSSSYEQYF
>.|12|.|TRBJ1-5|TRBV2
TGTGCCACCCGGGTTGGCAATCAGCCCCAGCATTTT
CATRVGNQPQHF
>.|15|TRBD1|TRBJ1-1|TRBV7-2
TGTGCCAGCAGCCAAACAGGGGGCATGAACACTGAAGCTTTCTTT
CASSQTGGMNTEAFF
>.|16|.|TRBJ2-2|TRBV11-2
TGTGCCAGCAGCTTAGTCGTGGTGGGCTACACCGGGGAGCTGTTTTTT
CASSLVVVGYTGELFF
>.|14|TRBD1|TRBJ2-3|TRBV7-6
TGTGCCAGCAGCCGGACAGGGGAGGCAGATACGCAGTATTTT
CASSRTGEADTQYF
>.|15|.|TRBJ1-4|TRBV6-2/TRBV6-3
TGTGCCAGCAGTGATCGACAGGCCGGCAGGGAAAAACTGTTTTTT
CASSDRQAGREKLFF
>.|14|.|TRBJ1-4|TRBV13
TGTGCCAGCAGCTTAGGACAGGGTAATGAAAAACTGTTTTTT
CASSLGQGNEKLFF
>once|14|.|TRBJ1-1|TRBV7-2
TGTGCCAGCAGCCCACCAGGCCTAAACACTGAAGCTTTCTTT
CASSPPGLNTEAFF
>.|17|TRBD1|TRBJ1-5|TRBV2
TGTGCCAGCAGCACCGGGACAGGGGATTATAGCAATCAGCCCCAGCATTTT
CASSTGTGDYSNQPQHF
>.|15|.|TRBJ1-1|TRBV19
TGTGCCAGTAGTATAAGCGGGAAAGGGGTACGTGAAGCTTTCTTT
CASSISGKGVREAFF
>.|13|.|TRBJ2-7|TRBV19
TGTGCCAGTAGTATGGCGGGATCCTACGAGCAGTACTTC
CASSMAGSYEQYF
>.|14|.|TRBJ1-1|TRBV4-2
TGTGCCAGCAGCCAAGTTCAGGGTGGGACTGAAGCTTTCTTT
CASSQVQGGTEAFF
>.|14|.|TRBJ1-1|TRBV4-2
TGTGCCAGCAGCCACAGGACAGCGTACGGCGAAGCTTTCTTT
CASSHRTAYGEAFF